Reported below is one TCR beta chain. V trimming: 3 bases; J trimming: 7 bases; junction bases outside the gene matches: 10. CDR3 length: 16 amino acids. The germline gives CDR1 KGHDR, CDR2 SFDVKD. As processed by the authors: Using reference gene primer amplification, nucleated cell counts were estimated. Method: immunoSEQ multiplex PCR; TCRdb's copy keeps in-frame clones and lacks some. That table is the source of V, J and clone size, and D and trimming were worked out from the DNA. This repertoire shows roughly 280,000 clones, 80% to 90% found once; its top ten account for 11%. This sample was taken from a study of blood T cell repertoires in COVID-19.

The chain recombines TRBV24-1 with TRBJ2-2, with TRBD2 identical over 7 bases. The sequenced sample was peripheral blood. This TCR derives from a woman between 70 and 85 years old with acute or convalescent COVID-19. As DNA, the CDR3 is TGTGCCACCAGTGATCCCGCGGGGGAAGGTAGCGGGGAGCTGTTTTTT. Amino acid sequence: CATSDPAGEGSGELFF.